This T cell receptor (beta chain) was obtained from a study of early T cells in non-severe SARS-CoV-2 infection. The V end lost 3 bases, the J end lost 0 bases, and 12 bases lay between the germline ends. This CDR3 has 15 residues. Looked up from germline, CDR1 is SGDLS and CDR2 is YYNGEE. Individual cDNA molecules were tagged with unique molecular identifiers, the study reported. TCRdb re-derived calls from the 5' RACE reads in MiXCR, one entry per CDR3 protein. The table shows approximately 41,000 distinct CDR3 sequences, with approximately 4.6% occurring only once. The sample holds many counts of this clonotype.

The gene calls are TRBV9 and TRBJ1-1; a weak D match, TRBD1 (5 bases). The TCR sequence derives from an adult who was a healthcare worker with PCR-confirmed SARS-CoV-2 infection or an uninfected control (not recorded which). The specimen was whole blood. CDR3 in amino acids: CASSEGTGLNTEAFF. The CDR3 DNA reads as TGTGCCAGCAGCGAGGGGACGGGATTGAACACTGAAGCTTTCTTT.